The clone carrying this T cell receptor beta chain has only one observation. The record originates from a study of T cells after somatic rescue of genetic block. Germline V gene lookup returns CDR1 WSHSY and CDR2 SAAADI. The V end lost 8 bases, the J end lost 5 bases, and 15 bases lay between the germline ends. This CDR3 has 13 amino acids. Data came from immunoSEQ multiplex PCR; TCRdb stores just in-frame clones and leaves some out. This table holds about 72,000 clones, just over 90% found once. Source material: peripheral blood mononuclear cells (PBMCs). The J gene is TRBJ1-1, the V gene TRBV10-2; D is possibly TRBD1 (5 bases). This receptor was identified in a man aged 25-45 years. The CDR3 DNA reads as TGCGCCAGCCAGATGAACCGGGGGACTGAAGCTTTCTTT. Encoded protein: CASQMNRGTEAFF.